This T cell receptor beta chain was obtained from a study of blood T cell repertoires in COVID-19. Study in general: The United States, Italy and Spain provided the acute and convalescent COVID-19 samples. PBMCs, B-cell-depleted T cells, or T cells provided the cDNA or gDNA that made up the material.

CDR3 length: 15 residues. J was trimmed by 5 bases and V by 5 bases; bases with no gene match: 9. Germline assignment: CDR1 LNHNV and CDR2 YYDKDF (reference sequence). Methods used by the authors: Quantification of nucleated cells was approximated via reference gene primer amplification. Method: immunoSEQ multiplex PCR; TCRdb's copy keeps in-frame clones and lacks some. V and J calls and clone size follow that table, whereas D and trimming were derived from the DNA. Among 67,000 or so clones listed, about 86% were seen once. The receptor was derived from a man aged 65 to 79 with acute or convalescent COVID-19. The rearrangement uses TRBV15 and TRBJ2-1; 7 bases map to TRBD2. Sample: peripheral blood. The CDR3 spells CATSGRFLADNEQFF. The DNA of the CDR3 is TGTGCCACCAGCGGGAGGTTTCTAGCGGACAATGAGCAGTTCTTC.